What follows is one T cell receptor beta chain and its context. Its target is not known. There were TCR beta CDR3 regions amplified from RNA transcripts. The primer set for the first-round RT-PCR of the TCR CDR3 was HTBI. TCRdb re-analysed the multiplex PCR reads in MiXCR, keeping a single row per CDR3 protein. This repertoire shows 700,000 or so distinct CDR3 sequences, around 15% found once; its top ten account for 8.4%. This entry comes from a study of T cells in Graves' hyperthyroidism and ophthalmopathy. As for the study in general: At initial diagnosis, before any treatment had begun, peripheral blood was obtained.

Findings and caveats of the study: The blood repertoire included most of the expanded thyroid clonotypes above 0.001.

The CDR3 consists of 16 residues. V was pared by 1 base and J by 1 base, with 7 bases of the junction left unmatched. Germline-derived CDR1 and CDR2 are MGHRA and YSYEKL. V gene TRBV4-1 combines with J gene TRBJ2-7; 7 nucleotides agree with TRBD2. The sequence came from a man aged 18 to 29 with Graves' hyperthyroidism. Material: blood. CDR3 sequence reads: CASSQVSGAGSYEQYF. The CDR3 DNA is TGCGCCAGCAGCCAAGTAAGCGGGGCTGGTTCCTACGAGCAGTACTTC.